This T cell receptor beta chain was identified in a study of identical twins. Study observations and caveats: Conclusions were drawn cross-sectionally by statistical analysis, without following the same donors. Fewer insertions characterized abundant cord blood beta clonotypes, whereas memory repertoires showed none.

Regarding this clonotype: The antigen is undetermined.

A template switching step contributed a universal primer site, while unique molecular identifiers were present in the cDNA. One entry per CDR3 protein results from TCRdb running MiXCR on the 5' RACE reads. Of around 650,000 distinct CDR3 sequences detected, under 8.5% appear once; the ten largest clones hold over 1.5%. The V gene's germline CDR1 is KGHDR and CDR2 SFDVKD. The CDR3 is made up of 15 amino acids. V was trimmed by 3 bases and J by 0 bases, leaving 9 bases between them. This same sample was also taken into another study, of yellow fever vaccine responses in identical twins.

The sequenced sample consisted of PBMCs. This chain uses TRBV24-1 with TRBJ2-3; TRBD2 might be the D (6 bases). This sequence was found in a young woman in good health. CDR3 in amino acids: CATSDIAASTDTQYF. DNA for the CDR3: TGTGCCACCAGTGATATAGCGGCAAGCACAGATACGCAGTATTTT.